These 27 T cell receptor beta chains originate from one sample sequenced in a study of blood T cells in healthy people across ages. It was with a sample-barcoded 5' primer and a J-beta primer mix that a second PCR of about 7 to 12 cycles was run. TCRdb redid the calling of the 5' RACE reads with MiXCR, one entry per CDR3 protein. Here the sample spans fewer than 700,000 distinct CDR3 sequences, about 45% being singletons. The sequenced sample consisted of blood. These receptors all stem from an elderly man in good health.

This clonotype was observed a single time. The J gene is TRBJ2-5, the V gene TRBV21-1; TRBD2, the table's D call, was not compared with the DNA. TRBJ2-7 matches the DNA end more closely, so the J call is doubtful. TRBV21-1 is given as a pseudogene. The CDR3 length is 18 residues. The CDR3: CASSKAPRGLAETYEQYF. CDR3 nucleotide sequence: TGTGCCAGCAGCAAAGCTCCCAGGGGTCTAGCGGAGACTTACGAGCAGTACTTC.

As to this clonotype: One end of the junction varies from germline; a read error may be responsible. V gene TRBV5-1 combines with J gene TRBJ1-2, with D perhaps TRBD1 (5 bases). The CDR3 is 15 residues long. Germline V CDR1 and CDR2: SGHRS, YFSETQ. CDR3 bases: TGCGCCAGCAGCTTGAGGGGCAGAGCTAACTATAGCTACACCTTC. The encoded protein is CASSLRGRANYSYTF.

This clonotype was observed a few times. The germline gene is not matched at one end of the junction; a read error may be the cause. V gene TRBV29-1 combines with J gene TRBJ2-5, with 8 bases identical to TRBD2. This CDR3 spans 13 amino acids. CDR1 and CDR2 from the germline V gene are SQVTM and ANQGSEA. CDR3: CSVAREGQGTQYF. CDR3 nucleotide sequence: TGCAGCGTTGCCCGGGAGGGCCAAGGGACCCAGTACTTC.

The chain uses TRBV7-9 and TRBJ2-1; perhaps TRBD1 as D (6 bases). The CDR3 totals 14 residues. The germline V gene encodes CDR1 SEHNR and CDR2 FQNEAQ (reference sequence). The V end lost 3 bases, the J end lost 3 bases, and 9 bases lay between the germline ends. CDR3 protein: CASSFSGVYNEQFF. In DNA form, the CDR3 reads TGTGCCAGCAGCTTTTCAGGGGTCTACAATGAGCAGTTCTTC.

The table lists this clonotype with a few counts. The chain has TRBV28 and TRBJ2-1; D not resolved. Germline V CDR1 and CDR2: MDHEN, SYDVKM. Trimming removed 2 bases from V and 9 bases from J, with 8 bases in between. The CDR3 extends over 12 amino acids. In nucleotides, the CDR3 is TGTGCCAGCAGTTTAATCTCTAGTGAGCAGTTCTTC. Translated: CASSLISSEQFF.

To note about this clonotype: This may be a read error: a much more frequent sequence differs by one nucleotide. This chain uses TRBV6-5 with TRBJ2-1; the D gene is possibly TRBD1 (6 bases). The tail of the sequence fits TRBJ2-7 better, so the J call may be wrong. Germline-derived CDR1 and CDR2 are MNHEY and SVGAGI. This CDR3 comprises 18 residues. The DNA for the CDR3 is TGTGCCAGCAGTTACTTCATCCCCGGGACACCCTCCTACAATGAGCAGTACTTC. Translating it yields CASSYFIPGTPSYNEQYF.

Regarding this clonotype: One end of the junction is discordant with germline, which a read error may explain. The rearrangement joins TRBV4-1 to TRBJ1-4; TRBD1 matches at 8 bases. There are 15 residues in the CDR3. The germline CDR1 and CDR2 sequences are MGHRA and YSYEKL. The CDR3 DNA is TGCGCCAGCCGCCATGGACAGGGCACTAATGAAAAACTGTTTTTT. It encodes CASRHGQGTNEKLFF.

In DNA, the CDR3 is TGTGCCAGCAGCTTAGGGCAGGGGGCGTATGAGCAGTTCTTC. This encodes CASSLGQGAYEQFF. This chain uses TRBV7-2 with TRBJ2-1; 8 nucleotides match TRBD1. Per germline, CDR1 SGHTA and CDR2 FQGNSA. The J segment lost 8 bases and the V segment lost 1 base, leaving 4 bases of the junction unmatched. The CDR3 totals 14 residues.

There are a few counts of this clonotype. The CDR3 here is CSGAGGLSTYEQYF. In DNA, the CDR3 is TGCAGTGGGGCGGGGGGCTTATCAACCTACGAGCAGTACTTC. The V call is TRBV20-1, the J call TRBJ2-7; TRBD2 aligns across 8 bases. Unmatched junction bases numbered 10, after V lost 7 bases and J lost 2 bases. The germline CDR1 and CDR2 sequences are DFQATT and SNEGSKA (reference sequence). This CDR3 contains 14 residues.

This clonotype was seen many times. The CDR3 spells CASSYSRTGGSTGELFF. The CDR3 DNA follows: TGTGCCAGCAGTTACTCGAGGACCGGAGGTAGCACCGGGGAGCTGTTTTTT. The rearrangement joins TRBV6-6 to TRBJ2-2; D is perhaps TRBD2 (5 bases). The CDR3 length is 17 residues. CDR1 is MNHNY, CDR2 SVGAGI, per germline (reference sequence). With 0 bases removed from V and 4 bases from J, the gap between germline ends came to 15 bases.

The table lists this clonotype with a few counts. The DNA for the CDR3 is TGTGCCAGCAGCTTGACGGTCCTCTATGGCTACACCTTC. Amino acid sequence: CASSLTVLYGYTF. The rearrangement links TRBV6-2 or TRBV6-3 to TRBJ1-2, with D unclear. Germline CDR1 reads MNHEY; CDR2 reads SVGEGT. V was cut by 6 bases and J by 4 bases, with 12 bases left in between. This CDR3 is built from 13 residues.

The rearrangement links TRBV12-3 or TRBV12-4 to TRBJ2-3, with 10 bases that match TRBD2. The CDR3 has 15 amino acids. V gave up 6 bases and J gave up 7 bases; unmatched junction bases: 10. CDR3 protein: CASRPTSGAQNTQYF. The DNA for the CDR3 is TGTGCCAGCAGACCCACTAGCGGGGCCCAGAATACGCAGTATTTT.

This chain links TRBV7-9 with TRBJ2-1; the match to TRBD1 covers 7 bases. The J segment lost 4 bases and the V segment lost 2 bases, leaving 5 bases of the junction unmatched. Germline CDR1 and CDR2: SEHNR and FQNEAQ (reference sequence). The CDR3 runs 15 residues. The DNA of the CDR3 is TGTGCCAGCAGCTTATGGACAGGCCCTTACAATGAGCAGTTCTTC. Its translation: CASSLWTGPYNEQFF.

As regards this clonotype: A much larger clone differs from this one at a single base, so this may be a read error. This chain uses TRBV6-6 with TRBJ1-5; a weak D match, TRBD1 (5 bases). In germline, CDR1 is MNHNY, CDR2 SVGAGI (reference sequence). The CDR3 has 16 amino acids. The CDR3 DNA is TGTGCCAGCAGTTACTCGGGGGGACGGAGCAATCAGCTCCAGCATTTT. Translation: CASSYSGGRSNQLQHF.

Regarding this clonotype: One junction end disagrees with the germline gene, perhaps due to a read error. In DNA form, the CDR3 reads TGTGCCATCAGTGAGGGTTCCTGCGAGCAGTACTTC. This translates into CAISEGSCEQYF. This rearrangement joins TRBV10-3 to TRBJ2-7, with D uncertain. The germline gives CDR1 ENHRY, CDR2 SYGVKD. The CDR3 runs to 12 residues.

This clonotype was picked up a small number of times. The rearrangement links TRBV7-3 to TRBJ2-1; 7 nucleotides align to TRBD2. V shed 5 bases and J 7 bases; nucleotides not matched to a gene: 11. CDR1 and CDR2 from the germline V gene are SGHTA and FQGTGA. This CDR3 has 15 amino acids. The CDR3: CASSTRRAGLNEQFF. CDR3 bases: TGTGCCAGCAGCACTAGACGAGCGGGGCTTAATGAGCAGTTCTTC.

This chain joins TRBV20-1 and TRBJ2-3; 13 bases are a match to TRBD2. Germline V CDR1 and CDR2: DFQATT, SNEGSKA (reference sequence). The ends lost 1 base at V and 4 bases at J; junction bases unmatched: 8. The CDR3 contains 17 residues. The CDR3 DNA follows: TGCAGTGCTAGAGCTACCTGGACTAGCGGGGGCGCAGATACGCAGTATTTT. Amino acids: CSARATWTSGGADTQYF.

The rearrangement links TRBV3-1 to TRBJ2-1, with D unresolved. This CDR3 is 13 amino acids long. Germline CDR1 is LGHDT and CDR2 is YNNKEL (reference sequence). With 2 bases removed from V and 7 bases from J, the gap between germline ends came to 9 bases. Here the CDR3 DNA reads TGTGCCAGCAGCCAACTAGGTTGGAATGAGCAGTTCTTC. Encoded protein: CASSQLGWNEQFF.

The chain couples TRBV6-1 to TRBJ2-1; either TRBD1 or TRBD2 may supply D (5 bases each). V was pared by 6 bases and J by 6 bases, with 18 bases between. CDR1 is MNHNS and CDR2 is SASEGT in the germline V gene. The CDR3 is 15 amino acids. In DNA, the CDR3 is TGTGCCAGCAGATCAATCGGACACCGGGGCAATGAGCAGTTCTTC. Translation: CASRSIGHRGNEQFF.

The chain is built from TRBV14 and TRBJ2-1; no clear D. The CDR3 has 17 residues. Germline lookup yields CDR1 SGHDN and CDR2 FVKESK. V was clipped by 0 bases and J by 1 base, with 13 bases between them. The CDR3 DNA is TGTGCCAGCAGCCAAGACAGTCTTCTTGGATCCTACAATGAGCAGTTCTTC. Its translation is CASSQDSLLGSYNEQFF.

Only a few counts were recorded for this clonotype. This chain links TRBV5-1 with TRBJ1-4, with D unclear. The CDR3 runs 17 residues. V was cut by 0 bases and J by 0 bases, with 12 bases left in between. Germline lookup yields CDR1 SGHRS and CDR2 YFSETQ. CDR3 nucleotide sequence: TGCGCCAGCAGCTTGGCGGGTGGGGTCGCAACTAATGAAAAACTGTTTTTT. Its translation: CASSLAGGVATNEKLFF.

In its sample, this clonotype ranks as medium-sized. The chain links TRBV6-5 to TRBJ2-7; 7 nucleotides match TRBD2. The CDR3 length is 13 residues. V dropped 2 bases and J dropped 4; count of bases not matched to a gene: 2. Germline lookup yields CDR1 MNHEY and CDR2 SVGAGI. In DNA form, the CDR3 reads TGTGCCAGCAGTTACGGGACTACGTACGAGCAGTACTTC. Translated, it gives CASSYGTTYEQYF.

Remarks on this clonotype: Sequence at one end of the junction differs from germline and may be a read error. The chain uses TRBV6-6 and TRBJ1-1, with unresolved D. The germline gives CDR1 MNHNY, CDR2 SVGAGI (reference sequence). The CDR3 runs to 13 residues. CDR3: CSSSYNPGTEAFF. The CDR3 DNA is TGCTCCAGCAGTTACAACCCTGGGACTGAAGCTTTCTTT.

The chain links TRBV27 to TRBJ2-2; D unclear. CDR1 and CDR2 (germline): MNHEY, SMNVEV (reference sequence). The CDR3 extends over 13 amino acids. V was trimmed by 5 bases and J by 4 bases, leaving 8 bases between them. CDR3 coding DNA: TGTGCCAGCAGTCCGCGAGGCACCGGGGAGCTGTTTTTT. It encodes CASSPRGTGELFF.

The J gene is TRBJ2-6, the V gene TRBV6-2 or TRBV6-3; TRBD1 matches 8 bases. J lost 4 bases, V lost 4 bases, and 6 bases had no gene match. This CDR3 region has 16 residues. CDR1 and CDR2 from the germline V gene are MNHEY and SVGEGT. In nucleotides, the CDR3 is TGTGCCAGCAGTTCAAGACAGGGGTCGGGGGCCAACGTCCTGACTTTC. It codes for CASSSRQGSGANVLTF.

The chain combines TRBV12-3 or TRBV12-4 with TRBJ2-5; the D gene is possibly TRBD1 (5 bases). The V and J ends lost 4 bases and 5 bases respectively, with 11 bases between them. CDR3 length equals 13 residues. Written as DNA, the CDR3 is TGTGCCAGCAGTTCTGCCAGGGTGGAGACCCAGTACTTC. Amino acid sequence: CASSSARVETQYF.

The chain joins TRBV20-1 to TRBJ1-2; 7 bases are shared with TRBD1. The CDR3 consists of 12 residues. V shed 3 bases, J shed 10 bases, and the junction held 8 bases outside the gene matches. Germline assignment: CDR1 DFQATT and CDR2 SNEGSKA (reference sequence). The CDR3 DNA sequence: TGCAGTGCTAGCGACAGGGAGGGTGACTACACCTTC. Translated: CSASDREGDYTF.